These T cell receptor beta chains were read from a single sample in a study of blood T cell repertoires in COVID-19. Sequenced by immunoSEQ multiplex PCR; TCRdb stores in-frame clones only, minus some. The sample records about 58,000 clones, 80% to 95% being singletons. The sequencing input was peripheral blood. The receptors were sampled from a middle-aged man with active COVID-19. CDR3s include the opening cysteine and the closing phenylalanine or tryptophan. Fields, in order: J gene, V gene, CDR3 protein.

J gene: TRBJ1-2; V gene: TRBV7-9; CDR3 protein: CASSLAGQKRSENYGYTF
J gene: TRBJ2-1; V gene: TRBV27; CDR3 protein: CASSPYRVGPNEQFF
J gene: TRBJ2-3; V gene: TRBV5-1; CDR3 protein: CASSLEGSTDTQYF
J gene: TRBJ2-7; V gene: TRBV19; CDR3 protein: CASSIARGQPYEQYF
J gene: TRBJ2-1; V gene: TRBV12-3/TRBV12-4; CDR3 protein: CASSTGYKQFF
J gene: TRBJ1-2; V gene: TRBV4-3; CDR3 protein: CASSPGTDSYGYTF
J gene: TRBJ2-7; V gene: TRBV28; CDR3 protein: CATSITRGGPYEQYF
J gene: TRBJ1-2; V gene: TRBV2; CDR3 protein: CASGYTRDSNYGYTF
J gene: TRBJ1-1; V gene: TRBV7-2; CDR3 protein: CASSARGRDTEAFF
J gene: TRBJ1-6; V gene: TRBV6-2/TRBV6-3; CDR3 protein: CASSYLAGFSPLHF
J gene: TRBJ2-7; V gene: TRBV7-8; CDR3 protein: CASSLEGAGTYEQYF
J gene: TRBJ1-6; V gene: TRBV7-9; CDR3 protein: CASSLTGDRGNSPLHF
J gene: TRBJ1-1; V gene: TRBV3-1/TRBV3-2; CDR3 protein: CASSQVAGRGMNTEAFF
J gene: TRBJ2-3; V gene: TRBV13; CDR3 protein: CASSSLAGVVTDTQYF
J gene: TRBJ1-6; V gene: TRBV5-1; CDR3 protein: CASSLVTGNGSPLHF
J gene: TRBJ1-2; V gene: TRBV28; CDR3 protein: CASSSGQNYGYTF
J gene: TRBJ2-7; V gene: TRBV7-3; CDR3 protein: CASSRDRGYEQYF
J gene: TRBJ2-3; V gene: TRBV18; CDR3 protein: CASSIGQGTDTQYF
J gene: TRBJ1-1; V gene: TRBV12-3/TRBV12-4; CDR3 protein: CASSLGTAGEAFF
J gene: TRBJ1-1; V gene: TRBV5-1; CDR3 protein: CASSVETGGATEAFF
J gene: TRBJ1-2; V gene: TRBV18; CDR3 protein: CASSRTGMDGYTF
J gene: TRBJ1-3; V gene: TRBV6-5; CDR3 protein: CASSYSGSSGDTIYF
J gene: TRBJ1-4; V gene: TRBV11-2; CDR3 protein: CASSTTGATNEKLFF
J gene: TRBJ1-2; V gene: TRBV6-6; CDR3 protein: CASSSPTRGYTF
J gene: TRBJ1-3; V gene: TRBV10-3; CDR3 protein: CAISQTDRGNGNTIYF
J gene: TRBJ1-1; V gene: TRBV28; CDR3 protein: CATSKMGGLSTEAFF
J gene: TRBJ2-2; V gene: TRBV25-1; CDR3 protein: CASSEVLAPDVTGELFF
J gene: TRBJ2-3; V gene: TRBV11-2; CDR3 protein: CASSVGLALDTQYF
J gene: TRBJ2-2; V gene: TRBV7-4; CDR3 protein: CASPSNGLTGERELFF
J gene: TRBJ1-2; V gene: TRBV2; CDR3 protein: CASSGQGRGYTF
J gene: TRBJ2-5; V gene: TRBV4-3; CDR3 protein: CASSQDTTAKTQYF
J gene: TRBJ2-2; V gene: TRBV15; CDR3 protein: CATSNIILQGAAGELFF
J gene: TRBJ1-1; V gene: TRBV28; CDR3 protein: CASSLSRGNTEAFF